A single sample is the source of the 6 T cell receptor beta chains below, sequenced in a study of tumor-infiltrating lymphocytes in localized non-small cell lung cancer. Produced via immunoSEQ multiplex PCR; TCRdb's table is partial and in-frame only. The sample holds some 5,000 clones, 66% seen once. The sequenced material came from lung tumor tissue. The receptor set was obtained from a human donor with non-small cell lung cancer.

The chain combines TRBV7-2 with TRBJ2-5; D ambiguous. The CDR3 length is 13 residues. With 5 bases removed from V and 1 base from J, the gap between germline ends came to 8 bases. The germline V gene encodes CDR1 SGHTA and CDR2 FQGNSA. The CDR3, as DNA: TGTGCCAGCAGCCCGGCCCGCCAAGAGACCCAGTACTTC. Its translation is CASSPARQETQYF.

The chain joins TRBV18 to TRBJ1-1, with 7 positions matching TRBD1. Germline CDR1 is KGHSH and CDR2 is LQKENI. J lost 5 bases, V lost 6 bases, and 3 bases had no gene match. CDR3 size: 12 residues. CDR3 nucleotides: TGTGCCAGCTCTCCGACAGGGACTGAAGCTTTCTTT. Translation: CASSPTGTEAFF.

The V gene is TRBV7-2, the J gene TRBJ1-1; D ambiguous. Germline V CDR1 and CDR2: SGHTA, FQGNSA. The V and J ends lost 7 bases and 5 bases respectively, with 17 bases between them. CDR3 length: 14 amino acids. This CDR3 is CASNPPGLGTEAFF. CDR3 coding DNA: TGTGCCAGCAACCCCCCAGGTCTAGGGACTGAAGCTTTCTTT.

This chain connects TRBV15 to TRBJ1-1, with D unresolved. There are 17 residues in the CDR3. Germline CDR1 and CDR2: LNHNV and YYDKDF (reference sequence). V dropped 2 bases and J dropped 3 bases, with 19 bases sitting between them. CDR3 DNA sequence: TGTGCCACCAGCAGATGGGGAGTGAGTGTATCCCACACTGAAGCTTTCTTT. This gives the protein CATSRWGVSVSHTEAFF.

This clone was recorded a few times. The chain employs TRBV5-4 and TRBJ1-5; 9 bases are shared with TRBD1. CDR1 and CDR2 (germline): SGHNT, YYREEE (reference sequence). CDR3 length: 15 amino acids. J was trimmed by 7 bases and V by 4 bases; bases with no gene match: 9. For the CDR3, the DNA is TGTGCCAGCAGCCTCGACAGGGGGATGTCGCAGCCCCAGCATTTT. Translating gives CASSLDRGMSQPQHF.

This clone showed up just a few times. V and J are TRBV6-5 and TRBJ1-1; D uncertain. V shed 10 bases and J shed 5 bases, with 17 bases lying between them. The germline CDR1 and CDR2 sequences are MNHEY and SVGAGI. The CDR3 sequence is 13 residues long. CDR3: CATLKGSGTEAFF. The CDR3 DNA sequence: TGTGCCACCCTCAAAGGGAGTGGAACTGAAGCTTTCTTT.